This TCR beta chain stems from a study of T cells in Graves' hyperthyroidism and ophthalmopathy. Amplified regions were TCR beta CDR3 sequences from RNA transcripts. HTBI primers were used for first-round RT-PCR of the TCR CDR3. TCRdb recomputed calls from the multiplex PCR reads with MiXCR, one row per CDR3 protein. The sample has fewer than 400,000 distinct CDR3 sequences; around 14% are singletons. The V gene's germline CDR1 is KGHSH and CDR2 LQKENI. CDR3 size: 12 residues. This clonotype was counted only a few times. At one end, the junction sequence differs from germline, possibly due to a read error.

The receptor's source is a woman between 18 and 30 years old with Graves' hyperthyroidism that later progressed to Graves' ophthalmopathy. Sequenced sample: blood. J is TRBJ2-5 and V is TRBV18; D gene uncertain. Here the CDR3 reads CASSPLQEAQYF. The CDR3 bases are TGTGCCAGCTCACCACTTCAAGAGGCCCAGTACTTC.